This TCR beta chain was obtained from a study of T cells in narcolepsy. Study overall: Healthy controls were enrolled alongside patients with narcolepsy type 1 or type 2. Regarding the study as a whole: Autoreactive clonotypes reportedly recurred in blood of same and different patients, not controls. Some memory CD4+ repertoires had no autoreactive clone sequences. Autoreactive HCRT-specific and TRIB2-specific clonotypes were marked in same-patient CSF-versus-blood CD4+ comparisons.

Looked up from germline, CDR1 is SEHNR and CDR2 is FQNEAQ (reference sequence). The CDR3 extends over 14 amino acids. V lost 0 bases and J 5 bases, leaving 11 bases between the germline ends. Data came from immunoSEQ multiplex PCR; TCRdb stores just in-frame clones and leaves some out. The repertoire holds some 19,000 clones, with about nine tenths as singletons. Remarks on this clone: Its antigen is undetermined.

This sequence originates from a human donor in good health. The chain recombines TRBV7-9 with TRBJ2-7; unclear D gene. The source material was memory (CD45RA-) CD4+ T cells from blood. CDR3 amino acids: CASSLAKDLDEQYF. The CDR3 DNA reads TGTGCCAGCAGCTTAGCAAAGGATCTAGACGAGCAGTACTTC.